The 17 T cell receptor beta chains given below trace back to one sample, sequenced in a study of shared clonotypes between healthy human individuals. The data were produced by immunoSEQ multiplex PCR, yet TCRdb's version contains in-frame clones alone and is incomplete. Counted here are about 1,900,000 clones, roughly 95% occurring once; the ten biggest clones make up roughly 1%. Naive CD8 isolation took CD45RO-negative cells positively selected for CCR7 and excluded terminally differentiated effector memory CD45RA+ cells. Sequences were obtained from naive CD8+ T cells sorted from blood. The source of these receptors is a young man in good health.

The J gene is TRBJ1-1, the V gene TRBV4-1; D is possibly TRBD1 (5 bases). In germline, CDR1 is MGHRA, CDR2 YSYEKL. Trimming cost V 0 bases and J 1 base, with 12 bases left between them. The CDR3 is 16 amino acids. CDR3 region: CASSQDGVRGNTEAFF. The DNA of the CDR3 is TGCGCCAGCAGCCAAGATGGGGTGAGGGGGAACACTGAAGCTTTCTTT.

The chain joins TRBV7-2 to TRBJ1-6; unclear D gene. Germline CDR1 is SGHTA and CDR2 is FQGNSA. Trimming removed 5 bases from V and 3 bases from J, with 14 bases in between. This CDR3 contains 16 residues. The CDR3 DNA reads TGTGCCAGCAGCGGTCCAAACTTGGACTATAATTCACCCCTCCACTTT. Its protein is CASSGPNLDYNSPLHF.

The chain couples TRBV18 to TRBJ1-1, with 7 bases that match TRBD1. The germline gives CDR1 KGHSH, CDR2 LQKENI. The CDR3 runs to 16 residues. V was pared by 3 bases and J by 4 bases, with 11 bases of the junction left unmatched. This CDR3 is CASSPLPGDSPTEAFF. CDR3 DNA sequence: TGTGCCAGCTCACCCCTACCTGGGGACAGCCCCACTGAAGCTTTCTTT.

The rearrangement links TRBV19 to TRBJ2-2, with D tentatively TRBD1 (5 bases). Germline lookup yields CDR1 LNHDA and CDR2 SQIVND (reference sequence). There are 16 residues in the CDR3. The ends were cut back, 1 base at V and 4 bases at J, with 13 bases in the middle. The CDR3: CASSIGTYGITGELFF. The CDR3 DNA reads as TGTGCCAGTAGTATAGGGACATATGGAATCACCGGGGAGCTGTTTTTT.

The chain has TRBV7-9 and TRBJ2-1, with 11 bases that match TRBD2. The CDR3 length is 16 residues. V gave up 4 bases and J gave up 3 bases; unmatched junction bases: 5. Per germline, CDR1 SEHNR and CDR2 FQNEAQ (reference sequence). CDR3 nucleotides: TGTGCCAGCAGCTACGGACTAGCGGGCGACTACAATGAGCAGTTCTTC. It is translated as CASSYGLAGDYNEQFF.

This clone is a singleton in its sample. The rearrangement uses TRBV4-1 and TRBJ1-5; no reliable D call. CDR3 length: 15 amino acids. Germline CDR1 is MGHRA and CDR2 is YSYEKL. Trimming stripped 0 bases from V and 7 bases from J, with 13 bases between. The chain's CDR3 is CASSQEMRAWQPQHF. As DNA, the CDR3 is TGCGCCAGCAGCCAAGAGATGAGGGCTTGGCAGCCCCAGCATTTT.

A word on this clone: Other nucleotide sequences in the sample specify the same CDR3. The rearrangement joins TRBV27 to TRBJ2-5; D not resolved. Germline CDR1 is MNHEY and CDR2 is SMNVEV (reference sequence). The CDR3 covers 11 residues. The V gene lost 6 bases and the J gene lost 4 bases, with 6 bases spanning the gap. The CDR3: CASSQGETQYF. In DNA form, the CDR3 reads TGTGCCAGCAGCCAAGGAGAGACCCAGTACTTC.

V gene TRBV7-9 combines with J gene TRBJ2-2; 7 nucleotides agree with TRBD1. CDR3 size: 17 residues. Losses at the gene ends were 2 bases for V and 0 bases for J; bases not matched to a gene: 6. CDR1 and CDR2 (germline): SEHNR, FQNEAQ (reference sequence). CDR3 amino acids: CASSLPPGQANTGELFF. The DNA of the CDR3 is TGTGCCAGCAGCTTACCCCCCGGACAGGCGAACACCGGGGAGCTGTTTTTT.

The chain joins TRBV27 to TRBJ2-7, with 11 bases that match TRBD2. Germline V gene data show CDR1 as MNHEY and CDR2 as SMNVEV (reference sequence). V was pared by 2 bases and J by 3 bases, with 3 bases of the junction left unmatched. The CDR3 runs 15 residues. CDR3 residues: CASSLELAGVYEQYF. Here the CDR3 DNA reads TGTGCCAGCAGTTTAGAACTAGCGGGAGTCTACGAGCAGTACTTC.

This chain uses TRBV4-1 with TRBJ1-4; 7 bases map to TRBD1. The CDR3 spans 16 residues. V was pared by 6 bases and J by 3 bases, with 10 bases of the junction left unmatched. CDR1 MGHRA and CDR2 YSYEKL come from the germline V gene. The DNA for the CDR3 is TGCGCCAGCAGTCTCGGGCCGGGACAGCCTAATGAAAAACTGTTTTTT. Protein product: CASSLGPGQPNEKLFF.

The V gene is TRBV7-3, the J gene TRBJ1-6; 11 nucleotides line up with TRBD1. The CDR3 runs to 14 residues. With V trimmed by 5 bases and J by 10 bases, 4 bases remained unmatched. Germline V gene lookup returns CDR1 SGHTA and CDR2 FQGTGA. CDR3 nucleotides: TGTGCCAGCAGCCCGGGACAGGGGGACTCACCCCTCCACTTT. Encoded protein: CASSPGQGDSPLHF.

Worth noting for this clone: The same CDR3 arises from other DNA sequences in this sample as well. This chain joins TRBV5-1 and TRBJ2-7; D might be TRBD1 (5 bases). In germline, CDR1 is SGHRS, CDR2 YFSETQ. Between the trimmed V and J ends, which lost 0 bases and 2 bases, there was a span of 6 bases. The CDR3 runs 13 residues. The CDR3: CASSLEGTYEQYF. The CDR3 bases are TGCGCCAGCAGCTTGGAGGGGACCTACGAGCAGTACTTC.

This clone was seen once. Other DNA sequences from this sample encode an identical CDR3 as well. The chain has TRBV6-5 and TRBJ2-7; a possible D gene is TRBD2 (6 bases). Germline lookup yields CDR1 MNHEY and CDR2 SVGAGI. Trimming removed 2 bases at V and 3 bases at J, with 8 bases between. The CDR3 consists of 13 residues. The CDR3 DNA reads as TGTGCCAGCAGTTACGGGGGGTACTACGAGCAGTACTTC. It translates to CASSYGGYYEQYF.

This chain joins TRBV25-1 and TRBJ2-5; D may be TRBD1 (6 bases). The V gene lost 6 bases and the J gene lost 5 bases, with 13 bases spanning the gap. The germline V gene encodes CDR1 MGHDK and CDR2 SYGVNS. CDR3 length: 13 residues. The CDR3 bases are TGTGCCAGCAGGTTGACAGGAGCGGAGACCCAGTACTTC. Protein product: CASRLTGAETQYF.

The chain recombines TRBV18 with TRBJ1-5; D is uncertain. From germline, CDR1 is KGHSH and CDR2 LQKENI. V lost 3 bases, J lost 7 bases, and 10 bases lay in between. CDR3 size: 13 residues. The CDR3 region is CASSPTTGQPQHF. The DNA of the CDR3 is TGTGCCAGCTCACCCACGACTGGGCAGCCCCAGCATTTT.

The J gene is TRBJ1-1, the V gene TRBV13; the D gene is possibly TRBD1 (6 bases). Germline lookup yields CDR1 PRHDT and CDR2 FYEKMQ (reference sequence). CDR3 length: 13 amino acids. V was clipped by 6 bases and J by 3 bases, with 11 bases between them. The CDR3 region has the DNA TGTGCCAGCAGTTCACAGGGTGACACTGAAGCTTTCTTT. This translates into CASSSQGDTEAFF.

The gene calls are TRBV2 and TRBJ2-5, with 16 bases that match TRBD2. The length of the CDR3 is 19 residues. The germline CDR1 and CDR2 sequences are SNHLY and FYNNEI. The V segment lost 6 bases and the J segment 7 bases; nucleotides outside the gene matches: 17. CDR3 DNA: TGTGCCAGCAGGGCCTCGGGACTAGCGGGGGGGACGGCTCTGGGGACCCAGTACTTC. Its protein is CASRASGLAGGTALGTQYF.